This T cell receptor beta chain was identified in a study of CD8 T cells in Susac syndrome. With random hexamers, 0.5 to 1 ug RNA was reverse transcribed. TCRdb processed the immunoSEQ multiplex PCR reads anew with MiXCR; each CDR3 protein has one entry. The table shows 170,000 or so distinct CDR3 sequences, with roughly 92% occurring only once. With 0 bases removed from V and 2 bases from J, the gap between germline ends came to 10 bases. The CDR3 spans 16 residues. Germline-derived CDR1 and CDR2 are SGHDN and FVKESK. The origin of this receptor is a human donor with Susac syndrome. The specimen sequenced was CD4+ T cells from PBMCs. The rearrangement uses TRBV14 and TRBJ1-4; D gene uncertain. The CDR3 nucleotides read TGTGCCAGCAGCCAAGATCGGGTTTCGACTAATGAAAAACTGTTTTTT. The encoded protein is CASSQDRVSTNEKLFF.